This T cell receptor (beta chain) came from a study of blood T cell repertoires in COVID-19. As for the study in general: Spain, Italy and the United States supplied samples that represented acute and convalescent COVID-19.

There are a few counts of this clone. Authors' data handling: Quantification of nucleated cells was approximated via reference gene primer amplification. The table came from immunoSEQ multiplex PCR; TCRdb's copy has only in-frame clones and leaves some out. V, J and clone size are taken as reported in that table, and D and trimming were inferred from the DNA itself. The sample includes tens of thousands of clones, 85% to 90% seen only once; the top ten take 1.4% to 1.5%. Germline V gene sequence: CDR1 ENHRY, CDR2 SYGVKD. Trimming left V 6 bases short and J 0 bases short, with 2 bases between. The CDR3 extends over 11 amino acids.

This clonotype originated in a man aged 55 to 70 with acute or convalescent COVID-19. The sample comprised peripheral blood. The chain recombines TRBV10-3 with TRBJ1-2; no firm D call. Here the CDR3 reads CAISSNYGYTF. As DNA, the CDR3 is TGTGCCATCAGCTCTAACTATGGCTACACCTTC.